The 26 T cell receptor beta chains reported below all come from one sample, sequenced in a study of OX40 agonist ivuxolimab in advanced cancers. TCRdb keeps only in-frame clones here, not all; method: immunoSEQ multiplex PCR. This table holds more than 30,000 clones, about 90% found once. The starting material was CD4+ or CD8+ T cells sorted from blood, obtained in a trial of the OX40 agonist ivuxolimab. These receptors all come from an adult with an advanced solid tumor such as melanoma, head and neck, liver or kidney cancer.

J is TRBJ1-1 and V is TRBV7-9; tentative D call: TRBD1 (5 bases). Trimming left V 5 bases short and J 0 bases short, with 10 bases between. This CDR3 is built from 14 residues. The germline V gene encodes CDR1 SEHNR and CDR2 FQNEAQ (reference sequence). CDR3 loop: CASSPTVMNTEAFF. DNA for the CDR3: TGTGCCAGCAGCCCGACAGTTATGAACACTGAAGCTTTCTTT.

This chain joins TRBV6-5 and TRBJ1-5; D ambiguous. CDR3 size: 14 residues. The V and J ends lost 1 base and 4 bases respectively, with 8 bases between them. Germline lookup yields CDR1 MNHEY and CDR2 SVGAGI. CDR3 sequence reads: CASSYFGPNQPQHF. The CDR3 nucleotides are TGTGCCAGCAGTTACTTTGGCCCTAATCAGCCCCAGCATTTT.

The V call is TRBV7-2, the J call TRBJ2-2; 9 bases match TRBD1. The germline V gene has CDR1 SGHTA and CDR2 FQGNSA. The CDR3 has 16 residues. The trim removed 5 bases at V and 7 bases at J, leaving 11 bases unmatched. In nucleotides, the CDR3 is TGTGCCAGCAGCCGGCCGGGACAGGGTGGGAACGGGGAGCTGTTTTTT. It is translated as CASSRPGQGGNGELFF.

The V and J genes are TRBV6-5 and TRBJ2-7; no definite D call. Trimming shortened V by 5 bases and J by 2 bases, and 16 bases separated the two germline ends. CDR3 length: 15 residues. CDR1 is MNHEY and CDR2 is SVGAGI in the germline V gene. The CDR3 DNA sequence: TGTGCCAGCAGTAGTTATCAGAGCAGCGCCTACGAGCAGTACTTC. Protein sequence: CASSSYQSSAYEQYF.

The V and J genes are TRBV28 and TRBJ2-3; possibly TRBD1 for D (7 bases). The germline CDR1 and CDR2 sequences are MDHEN and SYDVKM. Trimming cost V 6 bases and J 11 bases, with 18 bases left between them. This CDR3 comprises 13 residues. The CDR3 nucleotides are TGTGCCAGCAGCCCGGGGGATGGGACAGTGCAGTATTTT. This codes for CASSPGDGTVQYF.

This clone has only a few counts. The CDR3 region has the DNA TGTGCCAGCAGCTTACAGGGAAGCACTGAAGCTTTCTTT. This encodes CASSLQGSTEAFF. The chain has TRBV7-6 and TRBJ1-1; D is possibly TRBD1 (5 bases). Trimming left V 2 bases short and J 4 bases short, with 8 bases between. The CDR3 extends over 13 amino acids. The germline V gene has CDR1 SGHVS and CDR2 FNYEAQ.

The chain recombines TRBV4-1 with TRBJ1-1, with 12 positions matching TRBD1. The J segment lost 1 base and the V segment lost 3 bases, leaving 3 bases of the junction unmatched. The CDR3 contains 16 residues. Germline loops: CDR1 MGHRA, CDR2 YSYEKL. CDR3 DNA sequence: TGCGCCAGCAGCCACGGGACAGGGGGCACGAACACTGAAGCTTTCTTT. Its translation is CASSHGTGGTNTEAFF.

This clone was seen more than once but under ten times. The chain recombines TRBV5-1 with TRBJ2-2; D gene unclear. V was cut by 7 bases and J by 1 base, with 5 bases left in between. The CDR3 spans 12 residues. Germline CDR1 reads SGHRS; CDR2 reads YFSETQ. This CDR3 reads CASGRNTGELFF. The CDR3 nucleotides are TGCGCCAGCGGGCGGAACACCGGGGAGCTGTTTTTT. The variable domain in full, completed from reference TRBV5-1 and TRBJ2-2, reads KAGVTQTPRYLIKTRGQQVTLSCSPISGHRSVSWYQQTPGQGLQFLFEYFSETQRNKGNFPGRFSGRQFSNSRSEMNVSTLELGDSALYLCASGRNTGELFFGEGSRLTVL.

This sequence joins TRBV15 and TRBJ2-5, with D tentatively TRBD1 (8 bases). V lost 0 bases and J lost 4, with 21 bases in between. CDR1 and CDR2 from the germline V gene are LNHNV and YYDKDF (reference sequence). The CDR3 has 18 residues. CDR3 protein: CATSRDTGDRGGRETQYF. The CDR3 nucleotides are TGTGCCACCAGCAGAGATACGGGAGACAGGGGAGGGCGAGAGACCCAGTACTTC. Based on the CDR3 plus reference TRBV15 and TRBJ2-5, the full variable domain is DAMVIQNPRYQVTQFGKPVTLSCSQTLNHNVMYWYQQKSSQAPKLLFHYYDKDFNNEADTPDNFQSRRPNTSFCFLDIRSPGLGDTAMYLCATSRDTGDRGGRETQYFGPGTRLLVL.

The DNA for the CDR3 is TGTGCCAGCAGCTTAGACTGGGTGGGACAGGGTAACAATGAGCAGTTCTTC. Its translation: CASSLDWVGQGNNEQFF. V usage is TRBV11-3 and J usage is TRBJ2-1; 9 positions agree with TRBD1. The CDR3 consists of 17 residues. CDR1 is SGHNT, CDR2 YENEEA, per germline. The V gene end was trimmed by 0 bases and the J gene end by 5 bases; junction bases not matched to a gene: 8.

CDR3 sequence: CASSTPGQGSYEQYF. In DNA, the CDR3 is TGTGCCAGCAGCACACCGGGACAGGGGAGCTACGAGCAGTACTTC. This chain connects TRBV6-5 to TRBJ2-5, with 10 bases matching TRBD1. The assigned J gene may be wrong: the sequence end matches TRBJ2-7 better. The CDR3 runs to 15 residues. Germline loops: CDR1 MNHEY, CDR2 SVGAGI.

This CDR3 reads CASSDEQMNTGELFF. The CDR3 DNA reads TGTGCCAGCAGTGATGAACAGATGAACACCGGGGAGCTGTTTTTT. The chain has TRBV2 and TRBJ2-2, with D uncertain. CDR3 size: 15 residues. V lost 3 bases and J lost 1, with 9 bases in between. Germline CDR1 and CDR2: SNHLY and FYNNEI.

The V and J genes are TRBV28 and TRBJ2-3, with 8 bases matching TRBD2. J was trimmed by 4 bases and V by 4 bases; bases with no gene match: 7. In germline, CDR1 is MDHEN, CDR2 SYDVKM. The CDR3 spans 15 residues. CDR3 nucleotides: TGTGCCAGCAGTTCATTAGCGGGATCATCAGATACGCAGTATTTT. Protein product: CASSSLAGSSDTQYF.

The chain carries TRBV15 and TRBJ1-2; the D gene is possibly TRBD1 (6 bases). Germline-derived CDR1 and CDR2 are LNHNV and YYDKDF (reference sequence). The CDR3 runs 15 residues. Trimming removed 0 bases from V and 4 bases from J, with 12 bases in between. The CDR3 sequence: CATSRDRDTGYGYTF. The CDR3 coding sequence is TGTGCCACCAGCAGAGATAGGGACACGGGCTATGGCTACACCTTC.

This clone has only one observation. V usage is TRBV11-1 and J usage is TRBJ2-3, with D perhaps matching TRBD2 (6 bases). Trimming removed 5 bases at V and 2 bases at J, with 26 bases between. Germline V gives CDR1 SGHAT, CDR2 FQDESV (reference sequence). The CDR3 length is 19 residues. The CDR3 coding sequence is TGTGCCAGCAGCCAGGTCGGGACTTCTTTAACTCCCATCACAGATACGCAGTATTTT. Its translation: CASSQVGTSLTPITDTQYF.

The table lists this clone with a few counts. The chain couples TRBV11-2 to TRBJ2-7, with D possibly being TRBD1 (6 bases). The germline V gene has CDR1 SGHAT and CDR2 FQNNGV. The CDR3 length is 14 residues. With 3 bases removed from V and 1 base from J, the gap between germline ends came to 10 bases. The CDR3 DNA is TGTGCCAGCAGCTTCCGTAGGGGGTCCTACGAGCAGTACTTC. This encodes CASSFRRGSYEQYF.

This rearrangement joins TRBV28 to TRBJ2-3, with TRBD2 matching over 8 bases. CDR1 and CDR2 (germline): MDHEN, SYDVKM. V was clipped by 3 bases and J by 1 base; unmatched bases: 12. The length of the CDR3 is 18 residues. CDR3 bases: TGTGCCAGCAGTTTTGGGAGCGGGGGACCCTCTGGCACAGATACGCAGTATTTT. Translated, it gives CASSFGSGGPSGTDTQYF.

This sequence joins TRBV10-3 and TRBJ1-1; 8 positions agree with TRBD1. The J segment lost 3 bases and the V segment lost 9 bases, leaving 6 bases of the junction unmatched. CDR1 and CDR2 from the germline V gene are ENHRY and SYGVKD. This CDR3 spans 13 amino acids. The CDR3 DNA follows: TGTGCCATGCGGACAGGGTGGGACACTGAAGCTTTCTTT. This codes for CAMRTGWDTEAFF.

The V call is TRBV28, the J call TRBJ1-1; D is undetermined. There are 11 residues in the CDR3. Germline CDR1 reads MDHEN; CDR2 reads SYDVKM. V was clipped by 3 bases and J by 5 bases, with 4 bases between them. CDR3 region: CASSFNTEAFF. The CDR3 coding sequence is TGTGCCAGCAGTTTCAATACTGAAGCTTTCTTT. Filled out from reference TRBV28 and TRBJ1-1, the complete variable domain reads DVKVTQSSRYLVKRTGEKVFLECVQDMDHENMFWYRQDPGLGLRLIYFSYDVKMKEKGDIPEGYSVSREKKERFSLILESASTNQTSMYLCASSFNTEAFFGQGTRLTVV.

The chain uses TRBV6-1 and TRBJ1-6; no firm D call. Trimming pared 3 bases from V and 15 bases from J, leaving 6 bases between. The CDR3 is 10 amino acids. Per germline, CDR1 MNHNS and CDR2 SASEGT. The chain's CDR3 is CASSDRGLHF. CDR3 DNA sequence: TGTGCCAGCAGTGACAGAGGCCTCCACTTT.

The chain carries TRBV15 and TRBJ2-3, with 9 bases identical to TRBD2. Germline assignment: CDR1 LNHNV and CDR2 YYDKDF (reference sequence). J gave up 2 bases and V 1 base, and 4 bases lay outside the gene matches. This CDR3 has 16 residues. The CDR3 nucleotides are TGTGCCACCAGCAGAGCGGCGGGAGGGCCCACAGATACGCAGTATTTT. It is translated as CATSRAAGGPTDTQYF.

In the case of this clone: Different DNA sequences within this sample yield the same CDR3. V and J are TRBV11-2 and TRBJ2-2; the D is unclear. V lost 1 base and J lost 0, with 3 bases in between. Germline CDR1 is SGHAT and CDR2 is FQNNGV. The CDR3 is 14 amino acids. The CDR3 DNA reads as TGTGCCAGCAGCTTAGCCCCGAACACCGGGGAGCTGTTTTTT. Protein: CASSLAPNTGELFF.

The CDR3 nucleotides read TGTGCCAGCACCTCGGGGGACGACAGTTACGAGCAGTACTTC. Protein: CASTSGDDSYEQYF. J is TRBJ2-7 and V is TRBV6-5, with a tentative D call TRBD2 (6 bases). The germline V and J ends were trimmed by 7 bases and 4 bases, with 17 bases remaining between them. This CDR3 is built from 14 residues. Germline assignment: CDR1 MNHEY and CDR2 SVGAGI.

The chain has TRBV6-5 and TRBJ2-3; 10 bases are a match to TRBD2. V shed 2 bases, J shed 6 bases, and the junction held 5 bases outside the gene matches. The CDR3 is 15 amino acids. Germline V gives CDR1 MNHEY, CDR2 SVGAGI. This CDR3 is CASSYLAGAPDTQYF. The CDR3 DNA follows: TGTGCCAGCAGTTACCTAGCGGGAGCCCCCGATACGCAGTATTTT.

The gene calls are TRBV9 and TRBJ2-1; TRBD2 matches 7 bases. The CDR3 length is 15 residues. J lost 4 bases, V lost 1 base, and 5 bases had no gene match. Per germline, CDR1 SGDLS and CDR2 YYNGEE. CDR3 sequence reads: CASSVLTSSYNEQFF. The CDR3 bases are TGTGCCAGCAGCGTATTGACTAGCAGTTACAATGAGCAGTTCTTC.

The CDR3 region has the DNA TGCGCCAGCAGCTTCGGGACCGGGAGAATGAACACTGAAGCTTTCTTT. This codes for CASSFGTGRMNTEAFF. The genes are TRBV5-1 and TRBJ1-1; the D gene is possibly TRBD1 (5 bases). The CDR3 runs to 16 residues. Trimming removed 2 bases from V and 0 bases from J, with 14 bases in between. Germline assignment: CDR1 SGHRS and CDR2 YFSETQ.